These 28 T cell receptor beta chains were all obtained from the same sample, sequenced in a study of T cells in Graves' hyperthyroidism and ophthalmopathy. Regions amplified from RNA transcripts were the TCR beta CDR3 regions. With the HTBI primer set, the TCR CDR3 went through a first round of RT-PCR. A single record per CDR3 protein comes from TCRdb applying MiXCR to the multiplex PCR reads. The table has 640,000 or so distinct CDR3 sequences, roughly 14% seen once; the top ten hold about 4.5%. Input material: blood. These receptors all come from a woman aged 40 to 50 with Graves' ophthalmopathy.

This clonotype turned up a few times. A much larger clonotype is one base distant, so this may be a read error. Because the CDR3 is missing its conserved closing phenylalanine or tryptophan, this is likely a read error. The gene calls are TRBV30 and TRBJ2-2, with D tentatively TRBD1 (6 bases). Germline V gives CDR1 GTSNPN, CDR2 SVGIG (reference sequence). CDR3 length equals 13 residues. Trimming took off 1 base at V and 6 bases at J, with 9 bases between the two ends. CDR3 amino acids: CAWSEQGPGELFI. CDR3 bases: TGTGCCTGGAGTGAACAGGGCCCCGGGGAGCTGTTTATT.

This clonotype was picked up many times. DNA of the CDR3: TGCGCCAGCAGCTCCCAAACCTCTGGACGGGCTGAAGCTTTCTTT. This sequence encodes CASSSQTSGRAEAFF. The V call is TRBV5-1, the J call TRBJ1-1; no reliable D call. Germline V gene data show CDR1 as SGHRS and CDR2 as YFSETQ. The CDR3 contains 15 residues. V gave up 3 bases and J gave up 6 bases, with 18 bases separating them.

This clonotype was found many times. The chain is built from TRBV19 and TRBJ1-1; D may be TRBD1 (5 bases). The CDR3 extends over 14 amino acids. Deletions cut 1 base from V and 7 bases from J, with 13 bases between. Looked up from germline, CDR1 is LNHDA and CDR2 is SQIVND (reference sequence). The chain's CDR3 is CASSIGGTPIEAFF. In DNA form, the CDR3 reads TGTGCCAGTAGTATAGGAGGGACTCCTATTGAAGCTTTCTTT.

There are many counts of this clonotype. The chain employs TRBV28 and TRBJ2-7; 8 positions agree with TRBD2. The CDR3 has 15 residues. Trimming cost V 5 bases and J 1 base; bases outside gene matches: 7. Per the germline V gene, CDR1 is MDHEN and CDR2 is SYDVKM. The CDR3 region is CASSIRGLESYEQYF. CDR3 nucleotides: TGTGCCAGCAGTATTCGGGGACTAGAATCCTACGAGCAGTACTTC.

This clonotype was recorded at least ten times. The chain combines TRBV6-2 or TRBV6-3 with TRBJ2-2, with 14 bases fitting TRBD2. Trimming removed 8 bases from V and 7 bases from J; junction bases left unmatched: 6. CDR1 and CDR2 (germline): MNHEY, SVGEGT. The length of the CDR3 is 15 residues. CDR3 residues: CASFNGLAGGGELFF. As DNA, the CDR3 is TGTGCCAGCTTCAATGGACTAGCGGGAGGCGGGGAGCTGTTTTTT.

This clonotype was counted many times. This chain uses TRBV6-1 with TRBJ2-7; D may correspond to TRBD1 or TRBD2 (5 bases each). The germline CDR1 and CDR2 sequences are MNHNS and SASEGT. This CDR3 comprises 13 residues. The V gene lost 5 bases and the J gene lost 3 bases, with 11 bases spanning the gap. The CDR3 loop is CASSRDVDYEQYF. Here the CDR3 DNA reads TGTGCCAGCAGTCGGGACGTAGACTACGAGCAGTACTTC.

This chain links TRBV12-3 or TRBV12-4 with TRBJ2-7; 8 nucleotides line up with TRBD2. The CDR3 is 16 amino acids. The J segment lost 0 bases and the V segment lost 3 bases, leaving 7 bases of the junction unmatched. This CDR3 is CASSLFSGTSSYEQYF. The CDR3, as DNA: TGTGCCAGCAGTTTGTTTAGCGGGACGAGCTCCTACGAGCAGTACTTC.

At least ten counts were recorded for this clonotype. J is TRBJ2-5 and V is TRBV28; tentative D call: TRBD2 (6 bases). Trimming removed 7 bases from V and 0 bases from J, with 12 bases in between. This CDR3 is 14 amino acids long. Looked up from germline, CDR1 is MDHEN and CDR2 is SYDVKM. In DNA form, the CDR3 reads TGTGCCAGCAATGGGCTAGCGTACCAAGAGACCCAGTACTTC. Protein: CASNGLAYQETQYF.

This clonotype was seen many times. The chain employs TRBV24-1 and TRBJ2-5, with 12 bases fitting TRBD2. The germline V gene encodes CDR1 KGHDR and CDR2 SFDVKD. Trimming cost V 9 bases and J 5 bases; bases outside gene matches: 3. The CDR3 runs 13 residues. DNA of the CDR3: TGTGCCACCTCTAGCGGGAGGGTTGAGACCCAGTACTTC. Encoded protein: CATSSGRVETQYF.

The table lists this clonotype with many counts. The J gene is TRBJ1-2, the V gene TRBV28; D is uncertain. The V and J ends lost 7 bases and 6 bases respectively, with 15 bases between them. This CDR3 spans 13 amino acids. Germline V lookup: CDR1 MDHEN, CDR2 SYDVKM. CDR3 DNA sequence: TGTGCCAGCATCGACGGCATGACCAATGGCTACACCTTC. Translating it yields CASIDGMTNGYTF.

The gene calls are TRBV12-3 or TRBV12-4 and TRBJ1-2, with 7 positions matching TRBD1. The CDR3 totals 15 residues. Losses at the gene ends were 5 bases for V and 5 bases for J; bases not matched to a gene: 11. The CDR3 nucleotides read TGTGCCAGCAGTCGAATACCGGGACAGAGATATGGCTACACCTTC. As protein: CASSRIPGQRYGYTF.

This clonotype was picked up many times. V is TRBV14 and J is TRBJ1-1, with D perhaps matching TRBD1 (5 bases). Per the germline V gene, CDR1 is SGHDN and CDR2 is FVKESK. CDR3 length equals 13 residues. The ends were cut back, 4 bases at V and 12 bases at J, with 18 bases in the middle. The CDR3 nucleotides are TGTGCCAGCAGCCGCGACAGTAACAGTAAGACTTTCTTT. Encoded protein: CASSRDSNSKTFF.

This clonotype was picked up many times. The chain has TRBV11-2 and TRBJ2-5; the D gene could be TRBD1 or TRBD2 (5 bases each). This CDR3 spans 14 amino acids. V lost 5 bases to trimming and J lost 4 bases, with 14 bases between them. Germline CDR1 reads SGHAT; CDR2 reads FQNNGV. CDR3 loop: CASSPPGRRETQYF. Here the CDR3 DNA reads TGTGCCAGCAGCCCCCCGGGACGGAGAGAGACCCAGTACTTC.

This clonotype was observed many times. V usage is TRBV11-3 and J usage is TRBJ2-7, with D perhaps being TRBD1 or TRBD2 (5 bases each). The germline V and J ends were trimmed by 1 base and 4 bases, with 11 bases remaining between them. The germline V gene encodes CDR1 SGHNT and CDR2 YENEEA. The CDR3 consists of 14 residues. The CDR3 loop is CASSLGGTLYEQYF. The DNA for the CDR3 is TGTGCCAGCAGCTTAGGGGGGACGTTATACGAGCAGTACTTC.

In this sample, this clonotype turned up many times. J is TRBJ2-5 and V is TRBV5-1, with 12 bases aligning to TRBD1. The CDR3 loop spans 17 amino acids. Germline V gene data show CDR1 as SGHRS and CDR2 as YFSETQ. J lost 5 bases, V lost 4 bases, and 12 bases had no gene match. In DNA form, the CDR3 reads TGCGCCAGCAGCCAACCCGGGACAGGGGGCGAAAGGGAGACCCAGTACTTC. As protein: CASSQPGTGGERETQYF.

The chain carries TRBV5-1 and TRBJ2-2; 15 nucleotides align to TRBD2. Looked up from germline, CDR1 is SGHRS and CDR2 is YFSETQ. The CDR3 is made up of 18 amino acids. J was trimmed by 4 bases and V by 4 bases; bases with no gene match: 8. The CDR3 protein is CASSPGLAGGLGTGELFF. In DNA, the CDR3 is TGCGCCAGCAGCCCGGGACTAGCGGGAGGACTAGGCACCGGGGAGCTGTTTTTT. Full variable domain (rest looked up from reference TRBV5-1 and TRBJ2-2): KAGVTQTPRYLIKTRGQQVTLSCSPISGHRSVSWYQQTPGQGLQFLFEYFSETQRNKGNFPGRFSGRQFSNSRSEMNVSTLELGDSALYLCASSPGLAGGLGTGELFFGEGSRLTVL.

This clonotype was seen only a few times. This sequence joins TRBV14 and TRBJ2-7; 8 bases are a match to TRBD2. The CDR3 covers 15 residues. The germline V gene encodes CDR1 SGHDN and CDR2 FVKESK. Trimming at V came to 0 bases and at J to 3 bases, leaving 4 bases not matched to a gene. The CDR3 sequence is CASSQELAALYEQYF. The DNA for the CDR3 is TGTGCCAGCAGCCAAGAACTAGCGGCCCTCTACGAGCAGTACTTC.

J is TRBJ2-7 and V is TRBV27; 11 bases match TRBD2. The V and J ends lost 7 bases and 3 bases, in that order; junction bases with no gene match: 5. Germline-derived CDR1 and CDR2 are MNHEY and SMNVEV (reference sequence). CDR3 size: 14 residues. For the CDR3, the DNA is TGTGCCAGCATACTAGCGGGAGACGACTACGAGCAGTACTTC. It is translated as CASILAGDDYEQYF.

This clonotype was recorded at least ten times. Mismatch with germline at one junction end may stem from a read error. This chain links TRBV6-2 or TRBV6-3 with TRBJ2-5; D is unclear. Per germline, CDR1 MNHEY and CDR2 SVGEGT. The length of the CDR3 is 15 residues. DNA of the CDR3: TGTGCCAGCAGGTACTACGATGCGTACCAAGAGACCCAGTACTTC. It is translated as CASRYYDAYQETQYF.

In this sample, this clonotype turned up many times. The chain links TRBV20-1 to TRBJ1-5; D perhaps matches TRBD1 (5 bases). Trimming pared 1 base from V and 6 bases from J, leaving 10 bases between. The CDR3 is made up of 13 amino acids. CDR1 and CDR2 from the germline V gene are DFQATT and SNEGSKA (reference sequence). CDR3 in DNA: TGCAGTGCTAGAGCGGATCAGGGTCAGCCCCAGCATTTT. Its protein is CSARADQGQPQHF.

This clonotype came up many times. V and J are TRBV28 and TRBJ2-5; no definite D call. From germline, CDR1 is MDHEN and CDR2 SYDVKM. The V gene lost 2 bases and the J gene lost 1 base, with 8 bases spanning the gap. This CDR3 is 14 amino acids long. CDR3: CASSLRPLQETQYF. DNA for the CDR3: TGTGCCAGCAGTTTAAGGCCGCTCCAAGAGACCCAGTACTTC.

This clonotype was counted ten times or more. This CDR3 is CASTQSAGGYTEAFF. The CDR3 DNA reads TGTGCCAGCACCCAATCGGCGGGGGGGTACACTGAAGCTTTCTTT. This chain uses TRBV12-3 or TRBV12-4 with TRBJ1-1, with a weak D call TRBD1 (5 bases). This CDR3 comprises 15 residues. Trimming cost V 7 bases and J 3 bases, with 18 bases left between them.

This clonotype was detected many times. The V and J genes are TRBV20-1 and TRBJ1-1; D is undetermined. CDR3 length equals 15 residues. The V end lost 0 bases, the J end lost 1 base, and 12 bases lay between the germline ends. The germline gives CDR1 DFQATT, CDR2 SNEGSKA (reference sequence). In DNA form, the CDR3 reads TGCAGTGCTAGAGAAGTGGGGAACCCGAACACTGAAGCTTTCTTT. Translating gives CSAREVGNPNTEAFF.

This clonotype was detected many times. The J gene is TRBJ1-5, the V gene TRBV28, with D tentatively TRBD1 (6 bases). The CDR3 is made up of 15 amino acids. In germline, CDR1 is MDHEN, CDR2 SYDVKM. V lost 5 bases and J 3 bases, leaving 14 bases between the germline ends. The CDR3 sequence is CASSQGQPNNQPQHF. The CDR3 coding sequence is TGTGCCAGCAGTCAGGGGCAGCCGAACAATCAGCCCCAGCATTTT.

This clonotype was recorded at least ten times. The genes are TRBV6-2 or TRBV6-3 and TRBJ1-5, with D uncertain. Deletions cut 0 bases from V and 7 bases from J, with 7 bases between. This CDR3 has 13 residues. The germline V gene encodes CDR1 MNHEY and CDR2 SVGEGT. This CDR3 is CASSYSIAQPQHF. The CDR3 bases are TGTGCCAGCAGTTACTCGATTGCCCAGCCCCAGCATTTT.

In its sample, this clonotype was seen many times. The chain recombines TRBV27 with TRBJ1-1, with D hard to call. The CDR3 spans 14 residues. Germline V lookup: CDR1 MNHEY, CDR2 SMNVEV (reference sequence). The V gene lost 6 bases and the J gene lost 0 bases, with 11 bases spanning the gap. For the CDR3, the DNA is TGTGCCAGCAGCCCCTCCAGACTGAACACTGAAGCTTTCTTT. It specifies CASSPSRLNTEAFF.

V is TRBV14 and J is TRBJ2-7; 9 nucleotides line up with TRBD2. The CDR3 is 17 residues long. The J segment lost 2 bases and the V segment lost 0 bases, leaving 8 bases of the junction unmatched. The germline V gene encodes CDR1 SGHDN and CDR2 FVKESK. Written as DNA, the CDR3 is TGTGCCAGCAGCCAAGATAAATTCGCGGGAGGGACCTACGAGCAGTACTTC. The encoded protein is CASSQDKFAGGTYEQYF. The full variable domain, rest sourced from reference TRBV14 and TRBJ2-7, is EAGVTQFPSHSVIEKGQTVTLRCDPISGHDNLYWYRRVMGKEIKFLLHFVKESKQDESGMPNNRFLAERTGGTYSTLKVQPAELEDSGVYFCASSQDKFAGGTYEQYFGPGTRLTVT.

This clonotype was seen many times. J is TRBJ2-5 and V is TRBV6-5; TRBD2 might be the D (6 bases). The CDR3 spans 16 residues. The ends were cut back, 4 bases at V and 2 bases at J, with 17 bases in the middle. In germline, CDR1 is MNHEY, CDR2 SVGAGI. In DNA form, the CDR3 reads TGTGCCAGCAGTTCCCCCGCCGGAGGGCGACAAGAGACCCAGTACTTC. Protein: CASSSPAGGRQETQYF.